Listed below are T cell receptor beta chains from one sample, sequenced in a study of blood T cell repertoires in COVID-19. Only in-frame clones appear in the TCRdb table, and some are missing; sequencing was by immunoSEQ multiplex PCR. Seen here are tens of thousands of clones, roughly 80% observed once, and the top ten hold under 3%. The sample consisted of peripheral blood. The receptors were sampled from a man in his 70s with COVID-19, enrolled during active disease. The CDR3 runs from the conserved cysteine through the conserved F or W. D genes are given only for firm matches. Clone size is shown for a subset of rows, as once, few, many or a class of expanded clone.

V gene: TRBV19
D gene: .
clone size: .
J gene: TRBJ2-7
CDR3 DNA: TGTGCCAGTAGGACATCCAGCTCCTACGAGCAGTACTTC
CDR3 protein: CASRTSSSYEQYF

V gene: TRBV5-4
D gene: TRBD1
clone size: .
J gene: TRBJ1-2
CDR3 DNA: TGTGCCAGCAGCTTGGGGACAGGGTTGAATGGCTACACCTTC
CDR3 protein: CASSLGTGLNGYTF

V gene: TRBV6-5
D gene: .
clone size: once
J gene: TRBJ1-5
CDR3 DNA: TGTGCCAGCAGTCGACAGCTGACAGGAAATCAGCCCCAGCATTTT
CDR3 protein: CASSRQLTGNQPQHF

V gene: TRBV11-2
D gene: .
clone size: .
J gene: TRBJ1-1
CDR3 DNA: TGTGCCAGCAGCCTAACCGGGACACAAACTGAAGCTTTCTTT
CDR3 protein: CASSLTGTQTEAFF

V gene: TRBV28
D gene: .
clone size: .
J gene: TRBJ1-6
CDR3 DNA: TGTGCCAGCAGTTTACAGGTTCTTAATTCACCCCTCCACTTT
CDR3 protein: CASSLQVLNSPLHF

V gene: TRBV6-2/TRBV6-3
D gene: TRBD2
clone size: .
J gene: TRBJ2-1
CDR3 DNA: TGTGCCAGCAGTTTTTCGACTAGCGGGAGGGCCGTTGACAATGAGCAGTTCTTC
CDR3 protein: CASSFSTSGRAVDNEQFF

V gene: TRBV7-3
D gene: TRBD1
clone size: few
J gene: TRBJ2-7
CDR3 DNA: TGTGCCAGCAGCCGGGACAGGGGTGGCGAGCAGTACTTC
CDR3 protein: CASSRDRGGEQYF

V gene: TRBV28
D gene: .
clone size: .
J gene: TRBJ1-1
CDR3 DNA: TGTGCCAGCAGTCGAGACTACACTGAAGCTTTCTTT
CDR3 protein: CASSRDYTEAFF

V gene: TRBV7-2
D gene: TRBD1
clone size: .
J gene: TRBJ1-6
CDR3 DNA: TGTGCCAGCAGCTTAGTACAGGGGGAAAATTCACCCCTCCACTTT
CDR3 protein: CASSLVQGENSPLHF

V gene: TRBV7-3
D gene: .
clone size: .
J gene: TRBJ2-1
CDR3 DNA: TGTGCCAGCAGCTCCTCATCCAGCTCCTACAATGAGCAGTTCTTC
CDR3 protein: CASSSSSSSYNEQFF

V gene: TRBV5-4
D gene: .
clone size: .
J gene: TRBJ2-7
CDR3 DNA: TGTGCCAGCAGCTTGCGGTCGGGCGGGCGGACCTACGAGCAGTACTTC
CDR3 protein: CASSLRSGGRTYEQYF

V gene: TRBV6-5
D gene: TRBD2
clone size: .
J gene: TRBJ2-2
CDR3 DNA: TGTGCCAGCAGTTACTCGGCGGGAGGCACCGGGGAGCTGTTTTTT
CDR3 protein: CASSYSAGGTGELFF

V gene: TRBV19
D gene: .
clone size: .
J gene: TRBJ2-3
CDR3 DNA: TGTGCCAGTAGTATACAGGGGACAAGAGATACGCAGTATTTT
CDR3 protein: CASSIQGTRDTQYF

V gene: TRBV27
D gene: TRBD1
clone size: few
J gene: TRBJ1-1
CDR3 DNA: TGTGCCAGCAGTTCAAAGACAGGGGCCTCGAACACTGAAGCTTTCTTT
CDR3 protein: CASSSKTGASNTEAFF

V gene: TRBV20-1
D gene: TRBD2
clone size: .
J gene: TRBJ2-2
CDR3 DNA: TGCAGTGCTAGTTTTCTAGCGGGAGTCGACACCGGGGAGCTGTTTTTT
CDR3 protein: CSASFLAGVDTGELFF

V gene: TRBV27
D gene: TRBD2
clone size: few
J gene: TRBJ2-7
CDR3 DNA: TGTGCCAGCAGTTTTAACGGGAGGGAGCAGTACTTC
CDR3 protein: CASSFNGREQYF